Ten or more counts support the clone carrying this T cell receptor beta chain. Its antigen is undetermined. This specimen includes other DNA sequences encoding the same CDR3. CDR1 and CDR2 from the germline V gene are MNHEY and SMNVEV (reference sequence). This CDR3 has 14 amino acids. V lost 6 bases, J lost 0 bases, and 9 bases lay in between. Selected positively for CCR7 and CD45RO-negative, naive CD8 cells excluded terminally differentiated effector memory CD45RA+ cells. The study drew its donors from healthy HIV-negative adults without recent acute infections or vaccinations. The record originates from a study of shared clonotypes between healthy human individuals. Across the whole study: Those who served as donors were two women and three men between the ages of 18 and 49.

This table comes from immunoSEQ multiplex PCR, and its TCRdb copy is limited to in-frame clones, with some not included. The table includes over 800,000 clones, around 93% detected once. Study-wide points: On the whole, naive subsets had larger estimated richness than memory subsets had.

Sequenced: naive CD8+ T cells sorted from blood. This sequence was found in a man aged 25-45 years in good health. This chain uses TRBV27 with TRBJ2-1; D uncertain. The CDR3 loop is CASSLQSSYNEQFF. The CDR3 DNA reads TGTGCCAGCAGCCTACAGAGCTCCTACAATGAGCAGTTCTTC.